These 28 T cell receptor beta chains were sequenced from one sample in a study of a mutant IDH1 vaccine in newly diagnosed glioma. Their antigen targets remain unknown. Described time point: week 35, safety follow-up. Each dose of the vaccine consisted of 300 ug of mutant IDH1 20-mer peptide, with topical imiquimod. Sequenced by immunoSEQ multiplex PCR; TCRdb stores in-frame clones only, minus some. This table holds 45,000 to 60,000 clones, around 90% found once. This sample comprised PBMCs, obtained from a glioma patient whose treatment included an IDH1 peptide vaccine. These receptors came from a woman between 35 and 50 years old with glioma.

The chain carries TRBV7-2 and TRBJ2-2; D is unresolved. V lost 0 bases and J 1 base, leaving 15 bases between the germline ends. Germline V gene lookup returns CDR1 SGHTA and CDR2 FQGNSA. CDR3 length: 18 residues. CDR3 nucleotides: TGTGCCAGCAGCTTAGCCTATACCCTGAACCGGAACACCGGGGAGCTGTTTTTT. Its translation: CASSLAYTLNRNTGELFF. The whole variable domain, remainder taken from reference TRBV7-2 and TRBJ2-2, is GAGVSQSPSNKVTEKGKDVELRCDPISGHTALYWYRQSLGQGLEFLIYFQGNSAPDKSGLPSDRFSAERTGGSVSTLTIQRTQQEDSAVYLCASSLAYTLNRNTGELFFGEGSRLTVL.

The J gene is TRBJ1-5, the V gene TRBV19; D perhaps matches TRBD1 (6 bases). Germline V gene lookup returns CDR1 LNHDA and CDR2 SQIVND (reference sequence). The CDR3 is made up of 14 amino acids. With 6 bases removed from V and 2 bases from J, the gap between germline ends came to 11 bases. The CDR3 sequence is CASREDSRNQPQHF. CDR3 sequence (DNA): TGTGCCAGTAGGGAGGACAGCCGCAATCAGCCCCAGCATTTT. Full variable domain (rest looked up from reference TRBV19 and TRBJ1-5): DGGITQSPKYLFRKEGQNVTLSCEQNLNHDAMYWYRQDPGQGLRLIYYSQIVNDFQKGDIAEGYSVSREKKESFPLTVTSAQKNPTAFYLCASREDSRNQPQHFGDGTRLSIL.

The chain is built from TRBV11-2 and TRBJ1-1; tentatively, D is TRBD1 (5 bases). CDR3 size: 15 residues. The germline V gene encodes CDR1 SGHAT and CDR2 FQNNGV. Trimming left V 0 bases short and J 0 bases short, with 8 bases between. The CDR3 bases are TGTGCCAGCAGCTTAGACAGGGTTTTGAACACTGAAGCTTTCTTT. It specifies CASSLDRVLNTEAFF.

The V gene is TRBV4-2, the J gene TRBJ2-2; D possibly corresponds to TRBD2 (6 bases). The CDR3 sequence is 16 residues long. Germline-derived CDR1 and CDR2 are LGHNA and YNFKEQ. V was clipped by 0 bases and J by 4 bases, with 12 bases between them. The CDR3 protein is CASSQEPGGGTGELFF. The CDR3 nucleotides are TGTGCCAGCAGCCAAGAACCCGGGGGTGGCACCGGGGAGCTGTTTTTT.

The chain combines TRBV5-1 with TRBJ2-5; TRBD2 matches 9 bases. Germline values: CDR1 SGHRS, CDR2 YFSETQ. The CDR3 length is 19 residues. V was pared by 0 bases and J by 5 bases, with 17 bases of the junction left unmatched. The CDR3 is CASSLVFAMASGVWETQYF. The CDR3 DNA sequence: TGCGCCAGCAGCTTGGTATTCGCGATGGCTAGCGGGGTTTGGGAGACCCAGTACTTC.

The rearrangement uses TRBV4-1 and TRBJ2-5; D uncertain. Germline V gene lookup returns CDR1 MGHRA and CDR2 YSYEKL. Trimming left V 3 bases short and J 4 bases short, with 6 bases between. The CDR3 loop spans 12 amino acids. CDR3 region: CASSQGLETQYF. The CDR3, as DNA: TGCGCCAGCAGCCAGGGCCTAGAGACCCAGTACTTC.

This chain joins TRBV15 and TRBJ2-1; D is tentatively TRBD1 or TRBD2 (5 bases each). This CDR3 spans 14 amino acids. Germline CDR1 and CDR2: LNHNV and YYDKDF (reference sequence). Trimming stripped 4 bases from V and 10 bases from J, with 17 bases between. This CDR3 reads CATSIRGTPGEQFF. CDR3 in DNA: TGTGCCACCAGCATACGAGGGACCCCTGGGGAGCAGTTCTTC.

The CDR3 loop is CASTQTGGGETQYF. The CDR3 nucleotides are TGCGCCAGCACTCAAACAGGGGGCGGGGAGACCCAGTACTTC. V gene TRBV5-1 combines with J gene TRBJ2-5; 9 bases match TRBD1. Germline lookup yields CDR1 SGHRS and CDR2 YFSETQ. The V segment lost 6 bases and the J segment 5 bases; nucleotides outside the gene matches: 8. The length of the CDR3 is 14 residues.

This clone showed up just once. V gene TRBV5-1 combines with J gene TRBJ2-2; the match to TRBD2 covers 10 bases. The germline V gene encodes CDR1 SGHRS and CDR2 YFSETQ. CDR3 size: 15 residues. With 4 bases clipped from V and 6 bases from J, the junction kept 6 bases outside the gene matches. CDR3: CASSASGRGAGELFF. The CDR3 DNA sequence: TGCGCCAGCAGCGCTAGCGGGAGAGGGGCCGGGGAGCTGTTTTTT. The whole variable domain, filled in from reference TRBV5-1 and TRBJ2-2, reads KAGVTQTPRYLIKTRGQQVTLSCSPISGHRSVSWYQQTPGQGLQFLFEYFSETQRNKGNFPGRFSGRQFSNSRSEMNVSTLELGDSALYLCASSASGRGAGELFFGEGSRLTVL.

CDR3 amino acids: CASSDPRDRGTDTGELFF. As DNA, the CDR3 is TGCGCCAGCAGTGACCCCCGGGACAGGGGGACGGACACCGGGGAGCTGTTTTTT. This chain uses TRBV10-1 with TRBJ2-2; 11 bases line up with TRBD1. J was trimmed by 3 bases and V by 3 bases; bases with no gene match: 9. Germline V gene data show CDR1 as WNHNN and CDR2 as SYGVQD (reference sequence). There are 18 residues in the CDR3.

This chain joins TRBV2 and TRBJ2-5; 9 bases are a match to TRBD2. The V gene end was trimmed by 4 bases and the J gene end by 5 bases; junction bases not matched to a gene: 2. Germline CDR1 SNHLY, CDR2 FYNNEI. The length of the CDR3 is 13 residues. DNA of the CDR3: TGTGCCAGCAGTGGTCTAGCGGGGGAGACCCAGTACTTC. Residues: CASSGLAGETQYF.

This chain uses TRBV7-2 with TRBJ2-7; the D is unclear. The V end lost 5 bases, the J end lost 3 bases, and 8 bases lay between the germline ends. The germline CDR1 and CDR2 sequences are SGHTA and FQGNSA. The CDR3 contains 12 residues. CDR3 in amino acids: CASSHSLYEQYF. CDR3 bases: TGTGCCAGCAGCCATTCCCTCTACGAGCAGTACTTC. Full variable domain (missing parts from reference TRBV7-2 and TRBJ2-7): GAGVSQSPSNKVTEKGKDVELRCDPISGHTALYWYRQSLGQGLEFLIYFQGNSAPDKSGLPSDRFSAERTGGSVSTLTIQRTQQEDSAVYLCASSHSLYEQYFGPGTRLTVT.

This clone was detected only once. The rearrangement uses TRBV25-1 and TRBJ1-1; TRBD1 matches 7 bases. The CDR3 loop spans 15 amino acids. Germline V gene lookup returns CDR1 MGHDK and CDR2 SYGVNS. V was pared by 5 bases and J by 1 base, with 7 bases of the junction left unmatched. The CDR3 nucleotides read TGTGCCAGCAGTAAGGGGACAGCGCGGAACACTGAAGCTTTCTTT. This gives the protein CASSKGTARNTEAFF. The variable domain in full, with the rest retrieved from reference TRBV25-1 and TRBJ1-1, is EADIYQTPRYLVIGTGKKITLECSQTMGHDKMYWYQQDPGMELHLIHYSYGVNSTEKGDLSSESTVSRIRTEHFPLTLESARPSHTSQYLCASSKGTARNTEAFFGQGTRLTVV.

The rearrangement joins TRBV5-4 to TRBJ1-1; D is perhaps TRBD1 (5 bases). Germline assignment: CDR1 SGHNT and CDR2 YYREEE (reference sequence). Trimming removed 4 bases from V and 4 bases from J, with 14 bases in between. The CDR3 covers 14 residues. Here the CDR3 DNA reads TGTGCCAGCAGCGCTACCGTTGGGGGCACTGAAGCTTTCTTT. Encoded protein: CASSATVGGTEAFF. Full variable domain (remainder filled in from reference TRBV5-4 and TRBJ1-1): ETGVTQSPTHLIKTRGQQVTLRCSSQSGHNTVSWYQQALGQGPQFIFQYYREEENGRGNFPPRFSGLQFPNYSSELNVNALELDDSALYLCASSATVGGTEAFFGQGTRLTVV.

The chain links TRBV6-6 to TRBJ2-7; D gene unclear. From germline, CDR1 is MNHNY and CDR2 SVGAGI (reference sequence). V gave up 4 bases and J gave up 2 bases, with 15 bases separating them. The CDR3 has 15 residues. For the CDR3, the DNA is TGTGCCAGCAGTTCCTCCGAAGGTGGTCCCTACGAGCAGTACTTC. Translated, it gives CASSSSEGGPYEQYF.

V is TRBV5-5 and J is TRBJ1-1, with D uncertain. Germline CDR1 and CDR2: SGHKS and YYEKEE (reference sequence). The CDR3 extends over 15 amino acids. Trimming pared 0 bases from V and 0 bases from J, leaving 9 bases between. The DNA of the CDR3 is TGTGCCAGCAGCTTGGGGGCCTCTATGAACACTGAAGCTTTCTTT. This codes for CASSLGASMNTEAFF.

This clone showed up just a few times. V and J are TRBV25-1 and TRBJ1-6, with 7 bases that match TRBD1. V lost 3 bases, J lost 5 bases, and 1 base stayed unmatched. The CDR3 runs to 14 residues. The germline V gene encodes CDR1 MGHDK and CDR2 SYGVNS. CDR3 protein: CASSDGTDNSPLHF. In DNA form, the CDR3 reads TGTGCCAGCAGTGACGGGACAGATAATTCACCCCTCCACTTT. Full variable domain (rest looked up from reference TRBV25-1 and TRBJ1-6): EADIYQTPRYLVIGTGKKITLECSQTMGHDKMYWYQQDPGMELHLIHYSYGVNSTEKGDLSSESTVSRIRTEHFPLTLESARPSHTSQYLCASSDGTDNSPLHFGNGTRLTVT.

V is TRBV6-1 and J is TRBJ2-4; 7 bases map to TRBD1. This CDR3 region has 17 residues. CDR1 is MNHNS and CDR2 is SASEGT in the germline V gene. The junction had 9 bases not matched to a gene; V was cut back by 4 bases and J by 0 bases. CDR3 protein: CASSGGRGLLAKNIQYF. As DNA, the CDR3 is TGTGCCAGCAGTGGGGGTAGGGGGCTCTTAGCCAAAAACATTCAGTACTTC.

The V call is TRBV18, the J call TRBJ1-3; D gene uncertain. The CDR3 covers 15 residues. CDR1 is KGHSH, CDR2 LQKENI, per germline. Trimming left V 6 bases short and J 0 bases short, with 12 bases between. The DNA of the CDR3 is TGTGCCAGCTCCACACGGCAACTCTCTGGAAACACCATATATTTT. This gives the protein CASSTRQLSGNTIYF.

The chain recombines TRBV5-8 with TRBJ1-1; tentatively, D is TRBD1 (5 bases). Germline-derived CDR1 and CDR2 are SGHTS and YDEGEE. Trimming removed 4 bases at V and 1 base at J, with 14 bases between. The CDR3 is 15 residues long. The CDR3 region is CASSLRVSANTEAFF. The CDR3 nucleotides read TGTGCCAGCAGCCTCAGGGTTAGCGCGAACACTGAAGCTTTCTTT.

The gene calls are TRBV4-2 and TRBJ2-7, with TRBD2 as a possible D gene (6 bases). CDR1 LGHNA and CDR2 YNFKEQ come from the germline V gene. Trimming removed 3 bases at V and 3 bases at J, with 18 bases between. The CDR3 has 16 amino acids. DNA for the CDR3: TGTGCCAGCAGCCAGATGTTCGGGGGTGGGATCTACGAGCAGTACTTC. Encoded protein: CASSQMFGGGIYEQYF.

The J gene is TRBJ2-7, the V gene TRBV5-6; D may match TRBD1 or TRBD2 (5 bases each). Germline CDR1 is SGHDT and CDR2 is YYEEEE. This CDR3 is built from 18 residues. Trimming took 2 bases from V and 4 from J, leaving 25 bases between them. The CDR3 region has the DNA TGTGCCAGCAGCTTTTATCCGGCAGGGATGAGGGTCCAATACGAGCAGTACTTC. This encodes CASSFYPAGMRVQYEQYF.

The CDR3 loop reads CASSVDGLDTQYF. DNA for the CDR3: TGTGCCAGCAGCGTAGACGGGTTAGATACGCAGTATTTT. The chain has TRBV9 and TRBJ2-3, with D unresolved. The CDR3 length is 13 residues. V lost 0 bases and J lost 5, with 7 bases in between. Per the germline V gene, CDR1 is SGDLS and CDR2 is YYNGEE.

The chain couples TRBV10-2 to TRBJ2-2, with unresolved D. Trimming removed 8 bases at V and 3 bases at J, with 10 bases between. The CDR3 runs to 13 residues. CDR1 and CDR2 from the germline V gene are WSHSY and SAAADI. For the CDR3, the DNA is TGCGCCAGCTCCTTGGGTCACACCGGGGAGCTGTTTTTT. Translated, it gives CASSLGHTGELFF.

This sequence joins TRBV2 and TRBJ2-1, with 12 positions matching TRBD2. Germline V gives CDR1 SNHLY, CDR2 FYNNEI. V gave up 6 bases and J gave up 13 bases; unmatched junction bases: 13. This CDR3 spans 15 amino acids. DNA for the CDR3: TGTGCCAGCAGGGAGACTAGCGGGGGCGGGAAAGGACAGTTCTTC. It translates to CASRETSGGGKGQFF.

V and J are TRBV9 and TRBJ1-5; D uncertain. The germline V gene encodes CDR1 SGDLS and CDR2 YYNGEE. V was pared by 1 base and J by 0 bases, with 8 bases between. The CDR3 length is 15 residues. CDR3 sequence reads: CASSVSGNSNQPQHF. CDR3 DNA: TGTGCCAGCAGCGTATCCGGGAATAGCAATCAGCCCCAGCATTTT.

This chain links TRBV5-1 with TRBJ2-7, with D maybe TRBD1 (6 bases). Trimming pared 2 bases from V and 5 bases from J, leaving 14 bases between. The CDR3 length is 14 residues. Germline CDR1 and CDR2: SGHRS and YFSETQ. CDR3 sequence (DNA): TGCGCCAGCAGCTTCAACCCAGGGGCTGACGAGCAGTACTTC. It specifies CASSFNPGADEQYF. Filled out from reference TRBV5-1 and TRBJ2-7, the complete variable domain reads KAGVTQTPRYLIKTRGQQVTLSCSPISGHRSVSWYQQTPGQGLQFLFEYFSETQRNKGNFPGRFSGRQFSNSRSEMNVSTLELGDSALYLCASSFNPGADEQYFGPGTRLTVT.

The V and J genes are TRBV13 and TRBJ2-5; 10 bases agree with TRBD2. This CDR3 region has 15 residues. The germline gives CDR1 PRHDT, CDR2 FYEKMQ (reference sequence). V shed 0 bases and J 3 bases; nucleotides not matched to a gene: 1. The CDR3 sequence is CASSLGAGGEETQYF. The CDR3 nucleotides are TGTGCCAGCAGCTTAGGAGCGGGAGGGGAAGAGACCCAGTACTTC.